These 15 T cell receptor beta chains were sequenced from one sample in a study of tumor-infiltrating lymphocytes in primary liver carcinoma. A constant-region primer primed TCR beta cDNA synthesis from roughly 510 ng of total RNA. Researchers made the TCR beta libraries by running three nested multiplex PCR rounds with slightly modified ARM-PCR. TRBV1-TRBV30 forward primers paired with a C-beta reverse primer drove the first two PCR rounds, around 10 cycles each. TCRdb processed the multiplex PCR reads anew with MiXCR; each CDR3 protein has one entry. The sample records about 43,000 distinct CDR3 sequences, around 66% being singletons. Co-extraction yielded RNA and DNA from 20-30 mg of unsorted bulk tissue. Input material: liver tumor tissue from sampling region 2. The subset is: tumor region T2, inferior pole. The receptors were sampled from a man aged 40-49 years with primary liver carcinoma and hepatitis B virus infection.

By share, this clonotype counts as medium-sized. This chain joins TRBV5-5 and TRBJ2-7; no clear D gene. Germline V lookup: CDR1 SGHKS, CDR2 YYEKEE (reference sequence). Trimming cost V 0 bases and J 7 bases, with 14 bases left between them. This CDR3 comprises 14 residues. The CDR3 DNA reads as TGTGCCAGCAGCTTGGTTCCACGTGAAGGAGAGCAGTACTTC. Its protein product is CASSLVPREGEQYF.

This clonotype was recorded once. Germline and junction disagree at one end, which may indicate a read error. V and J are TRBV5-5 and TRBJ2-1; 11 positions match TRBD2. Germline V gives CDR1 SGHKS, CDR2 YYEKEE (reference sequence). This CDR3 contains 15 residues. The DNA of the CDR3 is TGTGCCAACAGCTCGGGACTAGCGGACGAAAATGGGCAGTTCTTC. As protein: CANSSGLADENGQFF. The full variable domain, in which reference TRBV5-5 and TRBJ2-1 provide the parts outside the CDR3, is DAGVTQSPTHLIKTRGQQVTLRCSPISGHKSVSWYQQVLGQGPQFIFQYYEKEERGRGNFPDRFSARQFPNYSSELNVNALLLGDSALYLCANSSGLADENGQFFGPGTRLTVL.

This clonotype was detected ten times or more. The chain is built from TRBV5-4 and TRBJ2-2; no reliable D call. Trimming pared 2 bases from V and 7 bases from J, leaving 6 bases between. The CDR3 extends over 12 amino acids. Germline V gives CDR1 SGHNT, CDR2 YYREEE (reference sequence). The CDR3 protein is CASSLYGGELFF. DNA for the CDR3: TGTGCCAGCAGCTTATACGGCGGGGAGCTGTTTTTT. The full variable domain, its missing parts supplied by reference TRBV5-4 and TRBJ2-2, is ETGVTQSPTHLIKTRGQQVTLRCSSQSGHNTVSWYQQALGQGPQFIFQYYREEENGRGNFPPRFSGLQFPNYSSELNVNALELDDSALYLCASSLYGGELFFGEGSRLTVL.

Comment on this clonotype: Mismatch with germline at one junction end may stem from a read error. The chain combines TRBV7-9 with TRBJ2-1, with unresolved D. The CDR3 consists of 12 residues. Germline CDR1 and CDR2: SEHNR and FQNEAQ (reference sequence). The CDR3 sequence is CASSLERGEQFF. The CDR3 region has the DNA TGTGCCAGTAGCTTGGAGCGTGGTGAGCAGTTCTTC.

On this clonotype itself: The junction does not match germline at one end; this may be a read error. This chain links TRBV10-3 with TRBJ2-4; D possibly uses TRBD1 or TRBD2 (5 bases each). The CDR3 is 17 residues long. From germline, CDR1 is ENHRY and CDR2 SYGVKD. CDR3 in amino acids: CAIREYPGRDRKNIQYF. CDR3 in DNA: TGTGCCATCAGAGAGTATCCAGGCCGGGACCGTAAAAACATTCAGTACTTC.

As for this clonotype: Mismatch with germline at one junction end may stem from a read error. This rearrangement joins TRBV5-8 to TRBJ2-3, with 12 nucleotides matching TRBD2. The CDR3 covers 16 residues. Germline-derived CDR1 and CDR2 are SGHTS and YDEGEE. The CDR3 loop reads CASSLRLAGETDTQYF. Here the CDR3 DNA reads TGTGCCAGTAGCTTGCGACTAGCGGGAGAAACAGATACGCAGTATTTT.

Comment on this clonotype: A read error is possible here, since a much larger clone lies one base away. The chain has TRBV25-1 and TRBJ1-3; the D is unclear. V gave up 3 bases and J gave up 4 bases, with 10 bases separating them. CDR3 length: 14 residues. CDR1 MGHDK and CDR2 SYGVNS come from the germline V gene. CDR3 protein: CASSDPGRGNTIYF. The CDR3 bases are TGTGCCAGCAGTGATCCCGGCAGAGGAAACACCATATATTTT.

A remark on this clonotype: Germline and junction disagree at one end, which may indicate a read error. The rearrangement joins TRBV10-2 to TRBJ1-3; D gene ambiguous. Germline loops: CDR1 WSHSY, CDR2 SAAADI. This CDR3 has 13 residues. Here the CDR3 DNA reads TGTGCCAGCACCTTCGACTCTGGAAACAGCATATATTTT. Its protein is CASTFDSGNSIYF.

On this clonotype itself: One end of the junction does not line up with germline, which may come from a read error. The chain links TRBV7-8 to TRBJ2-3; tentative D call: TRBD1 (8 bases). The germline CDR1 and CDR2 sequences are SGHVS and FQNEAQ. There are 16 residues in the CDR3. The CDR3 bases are TGTGTCAGCAGCTCAACAGGGGGGGGATATTCAGATAAGCAGTATTTT. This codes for CVSSSTGGGYSDKQYF.

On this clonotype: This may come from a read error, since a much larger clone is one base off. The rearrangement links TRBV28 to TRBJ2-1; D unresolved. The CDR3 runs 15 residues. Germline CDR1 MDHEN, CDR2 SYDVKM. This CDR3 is CASGLSGRVGNEQFF. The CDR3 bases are TGTGCCAGCGGTTTATCGGGCCGGGTGGGGAATGAGCAGTTCTTC.

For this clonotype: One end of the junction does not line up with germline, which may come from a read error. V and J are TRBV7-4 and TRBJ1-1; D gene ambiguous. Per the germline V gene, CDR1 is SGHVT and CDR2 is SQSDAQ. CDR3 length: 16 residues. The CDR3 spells CASSSVGERGNIEASF. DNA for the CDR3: TGTGCCAGCAGCTCAGTCGGGGAGCGCGGGAACATTGAAGCTTCCTTT.

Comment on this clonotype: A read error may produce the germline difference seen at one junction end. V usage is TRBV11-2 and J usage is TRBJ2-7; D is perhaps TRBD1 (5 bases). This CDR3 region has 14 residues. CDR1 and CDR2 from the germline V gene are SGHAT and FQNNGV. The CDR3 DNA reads TGTGGCAGTAGCTCTAACAGGAACTCCTACGAGCAATACTTC. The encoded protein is CGSSSNRNSYEQYF.

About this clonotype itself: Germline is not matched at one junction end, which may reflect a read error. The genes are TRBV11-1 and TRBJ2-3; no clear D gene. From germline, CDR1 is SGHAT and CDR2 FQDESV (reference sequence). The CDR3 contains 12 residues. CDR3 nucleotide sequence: TGTACCAGCAGCTTAAGGAAAGATACGCACTATTTT. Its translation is CTSSLRKDTHYF.

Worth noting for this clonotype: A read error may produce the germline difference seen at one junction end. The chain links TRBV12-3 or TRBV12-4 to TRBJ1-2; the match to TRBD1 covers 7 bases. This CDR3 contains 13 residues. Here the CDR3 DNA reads TGTACCAGCACCTTGAGGGGGCCAGGGGGTCACACTTTC. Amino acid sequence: CTSTLRGPGGHTF.

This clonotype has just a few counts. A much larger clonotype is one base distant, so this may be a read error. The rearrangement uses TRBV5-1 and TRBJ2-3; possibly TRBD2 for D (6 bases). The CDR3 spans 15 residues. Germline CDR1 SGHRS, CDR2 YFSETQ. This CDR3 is CANSLQGGGTDTQYF. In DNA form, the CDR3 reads TGCGCCAACAGCCTTCAGGGAGGCGGCACAGATACGCAGTATTTT.